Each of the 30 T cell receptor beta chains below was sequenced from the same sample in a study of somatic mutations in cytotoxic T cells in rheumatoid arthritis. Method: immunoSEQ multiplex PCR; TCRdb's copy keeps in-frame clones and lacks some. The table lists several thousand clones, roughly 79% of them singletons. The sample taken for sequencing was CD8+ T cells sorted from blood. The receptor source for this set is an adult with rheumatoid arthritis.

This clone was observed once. CDR3 DNA: TGTGCCAGCAGGTCAGCGGGAGGGCCAAAAGATACGCAGTATTTT. Translating gives CASRSAGGPKDTQYF. The V call is TRBV28, the J call TRBJ2-3; TRBD2 matches 10 bases. Germline loops: CDR1 MDHEN, CDR2 SYDVKM. There are 15 residues in the CDR3. Trimming removed 6 bases from V and 5 bases from J; junction bases left unmatched: 8.

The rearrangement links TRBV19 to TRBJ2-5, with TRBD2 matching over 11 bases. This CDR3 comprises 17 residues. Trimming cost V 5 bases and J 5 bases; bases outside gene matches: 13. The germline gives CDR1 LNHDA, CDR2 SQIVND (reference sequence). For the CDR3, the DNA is TGTGCCAGTAGTCTGGGGAACGGACTAGCGGGTTTCGAGACCCAGTACTTC. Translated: CASSLGNGLAGFETQYF.

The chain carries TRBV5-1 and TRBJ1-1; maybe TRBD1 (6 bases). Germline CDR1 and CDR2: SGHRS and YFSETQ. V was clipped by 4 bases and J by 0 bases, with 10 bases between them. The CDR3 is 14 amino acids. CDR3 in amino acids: CASSAGHMNTEAFF. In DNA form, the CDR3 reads TGCGCCAGCAGCGCGGGACACATGAACACTGAAGCTTTCTTT.

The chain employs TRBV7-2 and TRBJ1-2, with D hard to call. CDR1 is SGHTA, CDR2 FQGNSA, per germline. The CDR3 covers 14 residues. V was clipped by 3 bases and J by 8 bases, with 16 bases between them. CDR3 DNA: TGTGCCAGCAGCTTCCTCATGTCGTCTGGGGGCTACACCTTC. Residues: CASSFLMSSGGYTF. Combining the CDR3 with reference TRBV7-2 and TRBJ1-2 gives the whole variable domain GAGVSQSPSNKVTEKGKDVELRCDPISGHTALYWYRQSLGQGLEFLIYFQGNSAPDKSGLPSDRFSAERTGGSVSTLTIQRTQQEDSAVYLCASSFLMSSGGYTFGSGTRLTVV.

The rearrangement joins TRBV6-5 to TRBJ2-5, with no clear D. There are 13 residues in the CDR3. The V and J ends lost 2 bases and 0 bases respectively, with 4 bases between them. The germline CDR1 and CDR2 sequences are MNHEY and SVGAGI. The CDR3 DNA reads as TGTGCCAGCAGTTACGACCACCAAGAGACCCAGTACTTC. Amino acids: CASSYDHQETQYF.

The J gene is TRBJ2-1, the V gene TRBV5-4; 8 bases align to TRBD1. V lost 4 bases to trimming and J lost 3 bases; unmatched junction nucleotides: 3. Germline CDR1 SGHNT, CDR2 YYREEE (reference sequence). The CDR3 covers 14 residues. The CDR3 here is CASSLGQGYNEQFF. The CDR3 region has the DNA TGTGCCAGCAGCCTAGGACAGGGCTACAATGAGCAGTTCTTC.

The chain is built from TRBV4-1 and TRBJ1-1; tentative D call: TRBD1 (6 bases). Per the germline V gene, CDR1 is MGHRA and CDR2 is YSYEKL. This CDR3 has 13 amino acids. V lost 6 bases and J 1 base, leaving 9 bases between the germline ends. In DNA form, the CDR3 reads TGCGCCAGCAGGGACAGAAAGAACACTGAAGCTTTCTTT. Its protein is CASRDRKNTEAFF.

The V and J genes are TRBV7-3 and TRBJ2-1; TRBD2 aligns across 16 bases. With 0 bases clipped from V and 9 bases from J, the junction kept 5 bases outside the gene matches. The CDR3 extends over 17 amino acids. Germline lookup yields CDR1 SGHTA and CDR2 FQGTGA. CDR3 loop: CASSLTGLAGGPIEQFF. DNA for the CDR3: TGTGCCAGCAGCTTAACGGGACTAGCGGGAGGGCCGATTGAGCAGTTCTTC.

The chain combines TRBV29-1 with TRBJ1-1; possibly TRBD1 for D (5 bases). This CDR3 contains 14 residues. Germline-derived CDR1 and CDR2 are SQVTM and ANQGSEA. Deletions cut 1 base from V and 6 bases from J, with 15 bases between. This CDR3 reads CSVEGRGGAAEAFF. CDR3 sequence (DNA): TGCAGCGTTGAAGGTCGCGGGGGAGCCGCTGAAGCTTTCTTT.

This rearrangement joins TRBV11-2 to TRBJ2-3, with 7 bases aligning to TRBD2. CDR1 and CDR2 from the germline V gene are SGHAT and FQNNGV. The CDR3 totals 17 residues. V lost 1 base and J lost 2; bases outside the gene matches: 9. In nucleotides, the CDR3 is TGTGCCAGCAGCTTAGGGTTGGGCGGGGGTATCACAGATACGCAGTATTTT. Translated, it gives CASSLGLGGGITDTQYF.

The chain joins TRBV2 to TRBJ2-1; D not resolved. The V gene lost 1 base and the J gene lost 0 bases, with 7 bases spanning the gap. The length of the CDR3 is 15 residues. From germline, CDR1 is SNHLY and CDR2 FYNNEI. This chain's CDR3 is CASSEDRSSYNEQFF. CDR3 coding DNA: TGTGCCAGCAGTGAAGACCGGAGCTCCTACAATGAGCAGTTCTTC.

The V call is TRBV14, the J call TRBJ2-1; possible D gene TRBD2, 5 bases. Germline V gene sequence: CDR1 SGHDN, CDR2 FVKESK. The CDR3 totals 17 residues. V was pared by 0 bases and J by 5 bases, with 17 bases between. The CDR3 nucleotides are TGTGCCAGCAGCCAAGATGAGGGCACCTACTTTGACAATGAGCAGTTCTTC. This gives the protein CASSQDEGTYFDNEQFF.

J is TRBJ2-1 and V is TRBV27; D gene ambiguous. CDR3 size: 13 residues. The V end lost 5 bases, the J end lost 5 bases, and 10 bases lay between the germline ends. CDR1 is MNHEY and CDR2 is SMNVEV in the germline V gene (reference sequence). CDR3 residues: CASSMDANNEQFF. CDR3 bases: TGTGCCAGCAGTATGGACGCAAACAATGAGCAGTTCTTC.

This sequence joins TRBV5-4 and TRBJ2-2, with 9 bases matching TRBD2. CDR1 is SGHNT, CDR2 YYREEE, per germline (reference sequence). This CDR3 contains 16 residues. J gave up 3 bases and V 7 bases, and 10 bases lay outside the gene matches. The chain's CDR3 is CASSTGLAGYTGELFF. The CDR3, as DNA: TGTGCCAGCTCCACGGGGCTAGCGGGGTACACCGGGGAGCTGTTTTTT.

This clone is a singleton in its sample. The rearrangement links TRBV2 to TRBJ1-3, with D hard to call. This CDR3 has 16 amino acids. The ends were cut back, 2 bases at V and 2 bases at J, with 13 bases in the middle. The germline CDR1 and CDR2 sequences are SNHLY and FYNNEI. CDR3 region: CASSERASSPGNTIYF. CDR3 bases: TGTGCCAGCAGTGAACGAGCGTCTTCCCCTGGAAACACCATATATTTT.

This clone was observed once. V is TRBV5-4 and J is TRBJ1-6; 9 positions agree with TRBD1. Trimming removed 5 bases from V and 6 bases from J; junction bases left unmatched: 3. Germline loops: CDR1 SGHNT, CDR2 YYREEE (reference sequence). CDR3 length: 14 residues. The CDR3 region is CASSLTGGNSPLHF. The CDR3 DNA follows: TGTGCCAGCAGTCTGACAGGGGGTAATTCACCCCTCCACTTT.

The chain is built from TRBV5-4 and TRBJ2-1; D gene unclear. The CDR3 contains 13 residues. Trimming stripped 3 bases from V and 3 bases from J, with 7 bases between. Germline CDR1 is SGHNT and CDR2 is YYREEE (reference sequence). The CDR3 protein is CASSSSDYNEQFF. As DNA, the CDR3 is TGTGCCAGCAGCTCGTCCGACTACAATGAGCAGTTCTTC.

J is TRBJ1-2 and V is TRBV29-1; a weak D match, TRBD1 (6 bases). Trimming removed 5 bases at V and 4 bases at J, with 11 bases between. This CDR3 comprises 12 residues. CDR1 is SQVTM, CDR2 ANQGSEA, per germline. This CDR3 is CSVRQGIYGYTF. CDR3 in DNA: TGCAGCGTTAGGCAGGGGATCTATGGCTACACCTTC.

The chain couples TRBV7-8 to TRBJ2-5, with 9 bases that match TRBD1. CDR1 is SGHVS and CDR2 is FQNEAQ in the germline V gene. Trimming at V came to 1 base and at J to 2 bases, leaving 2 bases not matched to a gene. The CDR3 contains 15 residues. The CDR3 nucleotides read TGTGCCAGCAGCTTAGTCGGACAGGGGCAAGAGACCCAGTACTTC. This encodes CASSLVGQGQETQYF.

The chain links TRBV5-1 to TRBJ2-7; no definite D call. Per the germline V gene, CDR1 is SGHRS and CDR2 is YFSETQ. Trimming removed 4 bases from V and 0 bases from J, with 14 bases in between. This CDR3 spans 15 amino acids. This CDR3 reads CASSPTLLLSYEQYF. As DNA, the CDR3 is TGCGCCAGCAGCCCTACTTTGCTGCTCTCCTACGAGCAGTACTTC. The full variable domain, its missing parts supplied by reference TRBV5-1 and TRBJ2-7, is KAGVTQTPRYLIKTRGQQVTLSCSPISGHRSVSWYQQTPGQGLQFLFEYFSETQRNKGNFPGRFSGRQFSNSRSEMNVSTLELGDSALYLCASSPTLLLSYEQYFGPGTRLTVT.

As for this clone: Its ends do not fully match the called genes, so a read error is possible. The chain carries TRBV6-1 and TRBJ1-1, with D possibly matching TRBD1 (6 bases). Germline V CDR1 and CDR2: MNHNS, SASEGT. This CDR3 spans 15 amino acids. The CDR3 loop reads CASSDDYRVNAEAFF. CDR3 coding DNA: TGTGCCAGCAGTGATGACTACAGGGTGAACGCTGAAGCTTTCTTT.

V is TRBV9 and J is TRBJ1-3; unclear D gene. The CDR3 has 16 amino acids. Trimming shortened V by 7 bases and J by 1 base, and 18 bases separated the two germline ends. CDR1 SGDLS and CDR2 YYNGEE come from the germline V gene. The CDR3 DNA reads TGTGCCAGCTCCCTAAACCTAGTTACATCTGGAAACACCATATATTTT. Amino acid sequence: CASSLNLVTSGNTIYF.

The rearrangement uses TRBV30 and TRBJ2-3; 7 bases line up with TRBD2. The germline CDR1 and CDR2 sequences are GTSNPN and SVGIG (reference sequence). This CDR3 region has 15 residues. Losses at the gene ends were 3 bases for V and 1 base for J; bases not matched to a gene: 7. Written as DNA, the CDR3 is TGTGCCTGGAGATTTGGGGGGGGTCGCACAGATACGCAGTATTTT. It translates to CAWRFGGGRTDTQYF. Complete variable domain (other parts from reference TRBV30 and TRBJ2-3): SQTIHQWPATLVQPVGSPLSLECTVEGTSNPNLYWYRQAAGRGLQLLFYSVGIGQISSEVPQNLSASRPQDRQFILSSKKLLLSDSGFYLCAWRFGGGRTDTQYFGPGTRLTVL.

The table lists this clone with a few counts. CDR3 nucleotides: TGTGCCAGCAGTTTGACTAGCGGGGAGCTGTTTTTT. It specifies CASSLTSGELFF. The rearrangement uses TRBV28 and TRBJ2-2; tentatively, D is TRBD2 (6 bases). V was clipped by 3 bases and J by 7 bases, with 6 bases between them. This CDR3 comprises 12 residues. Germline V CDR1 and CDR2: MDHEN, SYDVKM. Variable domain in full (rest from reference TRBV28 and TRBJ2-2): DVKVTQSSRYLVKRTGEKVFLECVQDMDHENMFWYRQDPGLGLRLIYFSYDVKMKEKGDIPEGYSVSREKKERFSLILESASTNQTSMYLCASSLTSGELFFGEGSRLTVL.

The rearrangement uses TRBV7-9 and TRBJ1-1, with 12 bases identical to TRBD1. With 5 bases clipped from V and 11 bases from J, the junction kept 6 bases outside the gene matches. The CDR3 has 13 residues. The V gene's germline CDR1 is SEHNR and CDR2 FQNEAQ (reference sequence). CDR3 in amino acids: CASSGTGGASAFF. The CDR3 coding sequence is TGTGCCAGCAGCGGGACAGGGGGCGCCTCGGCTTTCTTT. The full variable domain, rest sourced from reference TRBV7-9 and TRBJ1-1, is DTGVSQNPRHKITKRGQNVTFRCDPISEHNRLYWYRQTLGQGPEFLTYFQNEAQLEKSRLLSDRFSAERPKGSFSTLEIQRTEQGDSAMYLCASSGTGGASAFFGQGTRLTVV.

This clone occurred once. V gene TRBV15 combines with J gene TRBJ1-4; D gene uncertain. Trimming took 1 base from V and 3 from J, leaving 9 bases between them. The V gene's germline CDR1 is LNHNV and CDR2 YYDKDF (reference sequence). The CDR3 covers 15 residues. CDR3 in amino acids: CATSRGSAPNEKLFF. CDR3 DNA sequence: TGTGCCACCAGCAGAGGTTCAGCGCCTAATGAAAAACTGTTTTTT.

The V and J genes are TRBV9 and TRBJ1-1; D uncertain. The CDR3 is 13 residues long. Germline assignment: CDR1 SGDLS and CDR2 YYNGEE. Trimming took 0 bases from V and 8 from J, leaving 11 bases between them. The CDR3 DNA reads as TGTGCCAGCAGCGTAGAGGGTATAGGGGAAGCTTTCTTT. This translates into CASSVEGIGEAFF.

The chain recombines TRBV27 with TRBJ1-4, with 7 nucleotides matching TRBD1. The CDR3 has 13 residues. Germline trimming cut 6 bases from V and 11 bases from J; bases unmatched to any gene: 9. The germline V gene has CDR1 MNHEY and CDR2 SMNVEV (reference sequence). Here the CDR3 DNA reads TGTGCCAGCAGACCTAGTGGGGACAGCAAACTGTTTTTT. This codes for CASRPSGDSKLFF.

The chain's CDR3 is CASSQEPEGYEQYV. The CDR3 DNA reads as TGCGCCAGCAGCCAAGAACCCGAGGGCTACGAGCAGTACGTC. This sequence joins TRBV4-1 and TRBJ2-7; maybe TRBD2 (5 bases). CDR1 and CDR2 from the germline V gene are MGHRA and YSYEKL. The CDR3 extends over 14 amino acids. With 0 bases removed from V and 3 bases from J, the gap between germline ends came to 9 bases.

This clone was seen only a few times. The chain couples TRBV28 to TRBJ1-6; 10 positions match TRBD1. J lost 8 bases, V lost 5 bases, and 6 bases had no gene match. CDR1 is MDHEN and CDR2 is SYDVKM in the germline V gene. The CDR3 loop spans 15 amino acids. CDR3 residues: CASSLTGTGDSPLHF. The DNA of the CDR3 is TGTGCCAGCAGTCTCACCGGGACAGGGGATTCACCCCTCCACTTT. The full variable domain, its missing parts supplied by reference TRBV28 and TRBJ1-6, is DVKVTQSSRYLVKRTGEKVFLECVQDMDHENMFWYRQDPGLGLRLIYFSYDVKMKEKGDIPEGYSVSREKKERFSLILESASTNQTSMYLCASSLTGTGDSPLHFGNGTRLTVT.